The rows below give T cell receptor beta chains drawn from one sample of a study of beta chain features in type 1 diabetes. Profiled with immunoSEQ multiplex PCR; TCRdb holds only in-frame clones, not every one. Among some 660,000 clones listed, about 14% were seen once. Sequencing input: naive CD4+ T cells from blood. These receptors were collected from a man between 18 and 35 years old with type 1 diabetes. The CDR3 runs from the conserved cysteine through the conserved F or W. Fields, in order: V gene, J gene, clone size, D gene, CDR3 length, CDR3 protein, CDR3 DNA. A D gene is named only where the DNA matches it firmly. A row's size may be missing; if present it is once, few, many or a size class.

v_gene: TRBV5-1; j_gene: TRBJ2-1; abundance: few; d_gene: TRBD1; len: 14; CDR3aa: CASSQGQTYNEQFF; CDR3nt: TGCGCCAGCAGCCAGGGACAGACTTACAATGAGCAGTTCTTC
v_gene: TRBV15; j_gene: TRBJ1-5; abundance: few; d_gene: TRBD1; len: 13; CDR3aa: CATSFGQGQPQHF; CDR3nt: TGTGCCACCAGCTTCGGACAGGGCCAGCCCCAGCATTTT
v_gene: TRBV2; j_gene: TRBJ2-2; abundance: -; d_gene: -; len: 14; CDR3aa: CASSEERRTGELFF; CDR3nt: TGTGCCAGCAGTGAAGAAAGGAGGACCGGGGAGCTGTTTTTT
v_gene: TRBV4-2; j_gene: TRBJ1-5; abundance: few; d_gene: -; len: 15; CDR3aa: CASSRNRASNQPQHF; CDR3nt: TGTGCCAGCAGCCGGAACAGGGCCAGCAATCAGCCCCAGCATTTT
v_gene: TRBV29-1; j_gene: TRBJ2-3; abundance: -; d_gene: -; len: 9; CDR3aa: CTLGDTQYF; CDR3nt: TGCACCCTGGGGGATACGCAGTATTTT
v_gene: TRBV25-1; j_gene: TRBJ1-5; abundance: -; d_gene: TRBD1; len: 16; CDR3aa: CASSDYRTGENQPQHF; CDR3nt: TGTGCCAGCAGTGACTATAGGACAGGGGAGAATCAGCCCCAGCATTTT
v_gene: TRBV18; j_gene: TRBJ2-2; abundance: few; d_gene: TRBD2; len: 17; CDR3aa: CASSPIGGRTATGELFF; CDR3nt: TGTGCCAGCTCCCCTATAGGCGGGAGGACGGCCACCGGGGAGCTGTTTTTT
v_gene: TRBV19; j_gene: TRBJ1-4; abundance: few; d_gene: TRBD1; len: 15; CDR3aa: CASSHRGRGAEKLFF; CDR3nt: TGTGCCAGTAGTCACAGGGGCCGAGGGGCTGAAAAACTGTTTTTT
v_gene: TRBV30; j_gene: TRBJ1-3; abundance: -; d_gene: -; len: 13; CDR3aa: CAWSFPGTNTIYF; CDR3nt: TGTGCCTGGAGTTTCCCGGGGACCAACACCATATATTTT
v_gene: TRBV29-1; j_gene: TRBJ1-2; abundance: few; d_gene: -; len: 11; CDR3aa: CSVKTLYGYTF; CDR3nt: TGCAGCGTCAAAACTCTCTATGGCTACACCTTC
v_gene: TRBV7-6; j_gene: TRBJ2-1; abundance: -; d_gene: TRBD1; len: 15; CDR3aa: CASSSGQGGDNEQFF; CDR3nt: TGTGCCAGCAGCTCCGGACAGGGAGGAGACAATGAGCAGTTCTTC
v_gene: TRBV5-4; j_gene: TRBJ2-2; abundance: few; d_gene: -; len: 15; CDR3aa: CASSSGPGDSGELFF; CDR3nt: TGTGCCAGCAGCTCGGGGCCAGGAGACTCCGGGGAGCTGTTTTTT
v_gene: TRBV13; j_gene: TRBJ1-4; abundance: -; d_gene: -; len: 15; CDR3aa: CASSFSRVPNEKLFF; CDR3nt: TGTGCCAGCAGCTTTAGTAGGGTCCCTAATGAAAAACTGTTTTTT
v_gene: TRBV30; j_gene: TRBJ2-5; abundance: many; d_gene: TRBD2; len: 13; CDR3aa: CAWRVAGGETQYF; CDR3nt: TGTGCCTGGAGAGTAGCGGGGGGAGAGACCCAGTACTTC
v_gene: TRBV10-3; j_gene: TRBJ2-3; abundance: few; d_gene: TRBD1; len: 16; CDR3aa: CATQQDRGRKTDTQYF; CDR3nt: TGTGCCACCCAACAGGACAGGGGGCGGAAAACAGATACGCAGTATTTT
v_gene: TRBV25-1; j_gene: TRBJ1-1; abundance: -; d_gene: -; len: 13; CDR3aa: CASRGGSGVKAFF; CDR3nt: TGTGCCAGCAGGGGAGGTTCCGGGGTGAAAGCTTTCTTT
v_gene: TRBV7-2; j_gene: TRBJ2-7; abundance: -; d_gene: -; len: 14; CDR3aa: CASSSGHLSYEQYF; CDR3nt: TGTGCCAGCAGCTCGGGGCATCTCTCCTACGAGCAGTACTTC
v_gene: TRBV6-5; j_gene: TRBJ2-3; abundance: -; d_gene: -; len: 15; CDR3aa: CASSRVRGGTDTQYF; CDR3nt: TGTGCCAGCAGTCGCGTCAGGGGAGGCACAGATACGCAGTATTTT
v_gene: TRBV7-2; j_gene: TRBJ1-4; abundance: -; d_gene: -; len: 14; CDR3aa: CASSLQVDNEKLFF; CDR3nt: TGTGCCAGCAGCCTTCAGGTGGATAATGAAAAACTGTTTTTT
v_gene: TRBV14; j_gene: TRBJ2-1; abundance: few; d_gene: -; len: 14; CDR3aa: CASSPEAGINEQFF; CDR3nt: TGTGCCAGCAGCCCCGAAGCCGGGATCAATGAGCAGTTCTTC
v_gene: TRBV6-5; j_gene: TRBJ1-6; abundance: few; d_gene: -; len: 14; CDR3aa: CASSYVGGGSPLHF; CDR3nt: TGTGCCAGCAGTTACGTCGGGGGGGGTTCACCCCTCCACTTT
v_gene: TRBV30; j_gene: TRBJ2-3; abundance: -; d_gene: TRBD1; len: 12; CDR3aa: CAWTEPGDREYF; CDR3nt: TGTGCCTGGACCGAGCCCGGGGACAGGGAGTATTTT
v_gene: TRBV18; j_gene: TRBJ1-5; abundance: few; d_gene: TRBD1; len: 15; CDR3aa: CASSNNRGLSQPQHF; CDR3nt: TGTGCCAGCTCAAATAACAGGGGGCTTAGTCAGCCCCAGCATTTT
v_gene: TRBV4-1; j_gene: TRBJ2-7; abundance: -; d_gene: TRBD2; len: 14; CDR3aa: CASSTLAGIYEQYF; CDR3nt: TGCGCCAGCAGCACCCTAGCGGGAATCTACGAGCAGTACTTC
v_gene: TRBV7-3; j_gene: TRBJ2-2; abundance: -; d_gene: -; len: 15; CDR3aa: CASSLNGENTGELFF; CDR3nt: TGTGCCAGCAGCTTGAATGGGGAAAACACCGGGGAGCTGTTTTTT
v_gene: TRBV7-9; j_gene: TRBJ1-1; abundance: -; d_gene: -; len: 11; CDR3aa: CASSLNTEAFF; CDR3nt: TGTGCCAGCAGCCTCAACACTGAAGCTTTCTTT
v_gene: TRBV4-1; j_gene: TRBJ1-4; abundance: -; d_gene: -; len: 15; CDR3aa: CASSQVKATNEKLFF; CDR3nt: TGCGCCAGCAGCCAAGTCAAGGCAACTAATGAAAAACTGTTTTTT
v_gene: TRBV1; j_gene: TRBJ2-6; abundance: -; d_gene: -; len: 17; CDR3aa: CTSSIRTGGSGANVLTF; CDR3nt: TGCACCAGCAGCATCCGGACAGGGGGCTCTGGGGCCAACGTCCTGACTTTC
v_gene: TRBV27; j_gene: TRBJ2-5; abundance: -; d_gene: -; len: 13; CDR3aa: CASSLLYQETQYF; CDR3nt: TGTGCCAGCAGTTTATTGTACCAAGAGACCCAGTACTTC
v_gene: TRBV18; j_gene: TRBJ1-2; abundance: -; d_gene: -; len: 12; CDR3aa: CASSPPGLGYTF; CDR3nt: TGTGCCAGCTCACCACCAGGGTTGGGCTACACCTTC
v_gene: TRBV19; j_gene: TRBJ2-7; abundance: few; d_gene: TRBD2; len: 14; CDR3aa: CASRRMGGSSEQYF; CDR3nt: TGTGCCAGTAGAAGGATGGGCGGGAGCTCCGAGCAGTACTTC
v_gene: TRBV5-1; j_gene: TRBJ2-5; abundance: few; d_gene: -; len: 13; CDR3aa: CASSLEGRETQYF; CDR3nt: TGCGCCAGCAGCTTGGAGGGCCGGGAGACCCAGTACTTC